The TCR beta chain described here comes from a study of blood T cell repertoires in COVID-19. Background on the study: Acute-phase and convalescent COVID-19 samples originated in the United States, Italy and Spain.

TCRdb keeps only in-frame clones here, not all; method: immunoSEQ multiplex PCR. The profile covers more than 300,000 clones, with about nine tenths appearing a single time and about 10% taken by the ten largest. Cohorts were determined from participant-reported clinical history. The CDR3 runs to 15 residues. V lost 6 bases to trimming and J lost 0 bases; unmatched junction nucleotides: 8. Germline V gene data show CDR1 as MNHEY and CDR2 as SVGAGI. This TCR was recovered from a woman under 30 who had recovered from COVID-19. V gene TRBV6-5 combines with J gene TRBJ2-7, with 7 bases identical to TRBD1. Sequences were obtained from PBMCs or T cells enriched from blood (not recorded which). The DNA of the CDR3 is TGTGCCAGCAGCCCCGGACAGGCCCCCTCCTACGAGCAGTACTTC. This gives the protein CASSPGQAPSYEQYF.